These T cell receptor beta chains were read from a single sample in a study of shared clonotypes between healthy human individuals. Profiling relied on immunoSEQ multiplex PCR, and the TCRdb table lists in-frame clones only, not all of them. The profile shows about 480,000 clones, around 79% of them singletons. Sequenced material: PBMCs. These receptors all stem from a woman aged 40 to 50 in good health. Some clones in this sample may be carry-over from other donors' samples. Both conserved end residues are part of each CDR3. Fields, in order: V gene, D gene, J gene, clone size, CDR3 DNA, CDR3 protein. D genes are given only for firm matches. Only some rows state a clone size, as once, few, many or a class for expanded clones.

TRBV5-4,NA,TRBJ2-2,NA,TGTGCCATGCTGGCGGGGAAAAGCGGGGAGCTGTTTTTT,CAMLAGKSGELFF
TRBV11-3,TRBD2,TRBJ2-1,NA,TGTGCCAGCAGCCGACTAGCGGGAGTCAATGAGCAGTTCTTC,CASSRLAGVNEQFF
TRBV7-2,TRBD1,TRBJ1-2,NA,TGTGCCAGCAGCTTAGTAGTAGGGGGCGCGATCTATGGCTACACCTTC,CASSLVVGGAIYGYTF
TRBV19,NA,TRBJ2-5,NA,TGTGCCAGTAGTATTTTGGCGGCCACCCAAGAGACCCAGTACTTC,CASSILAATQETQYF
TRBV11-3,NA,TRBJ2-5,once,TGTGCCAGCAGCGCCTCCGGGAGCCAAGAGACCCAGTACTTC,CASSASGSQETQYF
TRBV7-3,TRBD1,TRBJ2-2,once,TGTGCCACCAAGGCTCAGGGGGCAGGTCAGGCCGGGGAGCTGTTTTTT,CATKAQGAGQAGELFF
TRBV6-4,TRBD2,TRBJ2-3,NA,TGTGCCAGCAGTGAGCAAGCGGGAGGCACAGATACGCAGTATTTT,CASSEQAGGTDTQYF
TRBV28,TRBD2,TRBJ2-1,NA,TGTGCCAGCAGTTCTTTAGCGGGGAGATCCTACAATGAGCAGTTCTTC,CASSSLAGRSYNEQFF
TRBV29-1,NA,TRBJ1-3,NA,TGCAGCGTTGATTGGAGGGACCCTGGAAACACCATATATTTT,CSVDWRDPGNTIYF
TRBV9,NA,TRBJ1-1,NA,TGTGCCAGCAGCGTAGGTGGCAGCCTGAACACTGAAGCTTTCTTT,CASSVGGSLNTEAFF
TRBV15,NA,TRBJ2-1,NA,TGTGCCACCAGCAGAGATAAGGAACTAGAGCAGTTCTTC,CATSRDKELEQFF
TRBV11-3,TRBD1,TRBJ2-5,NA,TGTGCCAGCAGCTCACAGGGGGCGCGGGAGACCCAGTACTTC,CASSSQGARETQYF
TRBV27,NA,TRBJ1-6,many,TGTGCCAGCAGTCGGGCAGGGTCGGTCTCAAATTCACCCCTCCACTTT,CASSRAGSVSNSPLHF
TRBV11-2,NA,TRBJ2-1,NA,TGTGCCAGCAGCTTAGATTGGGGTGAGCAGTTCTTC,CASSLDWGEQFF
TRBV7-2,TRBD2,TRBJ2-3,NA,TGTGCCAGCAGCTCCCTAGCGGGAGGCTCAGATACGCAGTATTTT,CASSSLAGGSDTQYF
TRBV6-5,NA,TRBJ1-1,NA,TGTGCCACCACCGGATCCTCCGATCGAGTAGCTTTCTTT,CATTGSSDRVAFF
TRBV28,NA,TRBJ1-3,NA,TGTGCCAGCAGTTCTACCCGGGCCCCCTCTGGAAACACCATATATTTT,CASSSTRAPSGNTIYF
TRBV5-6,NA,TRBJ2-5,few,TGTGCCAGCAGCTACTCCTGGGACGCCCAAGAGACCCAGTACTTC,CASSYSWDAQETQYF
TRBV5-1,TRBD2,TRBJ2-7,NA,TGCGCCAGCAGCCTCCTAGCGGGGTCCGGGAACGAGCAGTACTTC,CASSLLAGSGNEQYF
TRBV7-2,TRBD1,TRBJ1-1,once,TGTGCCAGCAGCTACAAGGGGGCACCTGAAGCTTTCTTT,CASSYKGAPEAFF
TRBV29-1,TRBD2,TRBJ2-1,NA,TGCAGCGTTGACCGCGCGGGAGGTGGTAATGAGCAGTTCTTC,CSVDRAGGGNEQFF
TRBV9,TRBD1,TRBJ2-1,NA,TGTGCCAGCAGCTCGGCCGGGACAGGGTTACATGAGCAGTTCTTC,CASSSAGTGLHEQFF
TRBV19,TRBD2,TRBJ2-5,once,TGTGCCAGTAGTATGCTAGCGGGGAGCCAAGAGACCCAGTACTTC,CASSMLAGSQETQYF
TRBV6-5,TRBD1,TRBJ2-7,NA,TGTGCCAGCACCCCGGACAGGGAACCTACGAAGCAGTACTTC,CASTPDREPTKQYF
TRBV18,TRBD2,TRBJ2-1,NA,TGTGCCAGCTCATCACAGCGGGACTCCGGCAATGAGCAGTTCTTC,CASSSQRDSGNEQFF
TRBV7-9,NA,TRBJ2-5,NA,TGTGCCAGCAGCTATGGGAACGATTTGTACCAAGAGACCCAGTACTTC,CASSYGNDLYQETQYF
TRBV7-1,TRBD2,TRBJ2-7,NA,TGTGCCAGCAGCTTTTTAGCGGGACGAAGCCTAGGGAACTACGAGCAGTACTTC,CASSFLAGRSLGNYEQYF
TRBV7-9,NA,TRBJ2-7,NA,TGTGCCAGCAGCTTCGGCGGGAACTACGAGCAGTACTTC,CASSFGGNYEQYF
TRBV7-9,NA,TRBJ2-2,NA,TGTGCCAGCAGCTTAGGGGGATACACCGGGGAGCTGTTTTTT,CASSLGGYTGELFF
TRBV5-1,NA,TRBJ2-2,NA,TGCGCCAGCAGCTTCGCGGTGCGAGGGACCGGGGAGCTGTTTTTT,CASSFAVRGTGELFF
TRBV11-3,TRBD1,TRBJ2-7,NA,TGTGCCAGCAGCCCACGGACAGGTCCGTCCTACGAGCAGTACTTC,CASSPRTGPSYEQYF
TRBV15,TRBD2,TRBJ2-5,NA,TGTGCCACCAGCGCCCAACTAGCGGGACAACGGGAGACCCAGTACTTC,CATSAQLAGQRETQYF
TRBV30,NA,TRBJ1-4,NA,TGTGCCTGGAGGCCCAAAGGCCCTGAAAAACTGTTTTTT,CAWRPKGPEKLFF
TRBV28,NA,TRBJ2-7,NA,TGTGCCAGCAGTTCATTCACCCGACAAATCTACGAGCAGTACTTC,CASSSFTRQIYEQYF
TRBV4-2,NA,TRBJ2-1,NA,TGTGCCAGCAGCCAAGACGTGAGCTCCTACAATGAGCAGTTCTTC,CASSQDVSSYNEQFF
TRBV4-3,NA,TRBJ1-4,few,TGCGCCAGCAGCCAAGGCAATGAAAAACCGTTTTTT,CASSQGNEKPFF
TRBV15,NA,TRBJ2-3,NA,TGTGCCACCAGCAGAGATATGAGGCGGGGGCACACAGATACGCAGTATTTT,CATSRDMRRGHTDTQYF
TRBV7-9,NA,TRBJ2-1,NA,TGTGCCAGCAGCTTGGACTATGATGAGCAGTTCTTC,CASSLDYDEQFF
TRBV5-1,NA,TRBJ2-1,NA,TGCGCCAGCAGCCCGCTTTTTGGGGGTATAGGTGAGCAGTTCTTC,CASSPLFGGIGEQFF
TRBV27,NA,TRBJ2-7,NA,TGTGCCAGCAGTTTAGAAAGGAGCTCCTACGAGCAGTACTTC,CASSLERSSYEQYF
TRBV18,NA,TRBJ2-2,NA,TGTGCCAGCTCACAGGGATCGAATTCGGACACCGGGGAGCTGTTTTTT,CASSQGSNSDTGELFF
TRBV6-6,NA,TRBJ1-5,NA,TGTGCCAGCAGACCCAACGGCCCTAGCAATCAGCCCCAGCATTTT,CASRPNGPSNQPQHF
TRBV5-1,TRBD1,TRBJ2-6,NA,TGCGCCAGCAGCTTGGAGCTTTTGGACAGGTACCTCTCTGGGGCCAACGTCCTGACTTTC,CASSLELLDRYLSGANVLTF
TRBV19,TRBD2,TRBJ2-1,many,TGTGCCAGTACCACGCCGGGACTAGCGGGGGCCAATGAGCAGTTCTTC,CASTTPGLAGANEQFF
TRBV7-2,NA,TRBJ2-2,NA,TGTGCCAGCAGCTCGATGACAGGGAACACCGGGGAGCTGTTTTTT,CASSSMTGNTGELFF
TRBV7-6,NA,TRBJ2-7,once,TGTGCCAGCAGCTTAGAAGACGAGACCTACGAGCAGTACTTC,CASSLEDETYEQYF
TRBV27,NA,TRBJ2-5,few,TGTGCCAGCAATATCGAGGACAGTCCGGAGACCCAGTACTTC,CASNIEDSPETQYF
TRBV29-1,TRBD2,TRBJ2-5,NA,TGCAGCGTTGAAGAAGGACTAGCGAGGGTAGACTTC,CSVEEGLARVDF
TRBV5-1,NA,TRBJ1-1,NA,TGCGCCAGCAGCTTGGGTACAGCGAACACTGAAGCTTTCTTT,CASSLGTANTEAFF
TRBV7-9,NA,TRBJ2-5,NA,TGTGCCAGCAGCTTTGCAGGGGAAGAGACCCAGTACTTC,CASSFAGEETQYF
TRBV5-1,NA,TRBJ2-5,once,TGCGCCAGCAGCCCCGACCCGGGCCGGTACCAAGAGACCCAGTACTTC,CASSPDPGRYQETQYF
TRBV5-1,NA,TRBJ2-1,NA,TGCGCCAGCAGCTTGGGGGGACTCGACAATGAGCAGTTCTTC,CASSLGGLDNEQFF
TRBV2,NA,TRBJ2-7,NA,TGTGCCGGCAACCGGGACTCTCCCTACGAGCAGTACTTC,CAGNRDSPYEQYF